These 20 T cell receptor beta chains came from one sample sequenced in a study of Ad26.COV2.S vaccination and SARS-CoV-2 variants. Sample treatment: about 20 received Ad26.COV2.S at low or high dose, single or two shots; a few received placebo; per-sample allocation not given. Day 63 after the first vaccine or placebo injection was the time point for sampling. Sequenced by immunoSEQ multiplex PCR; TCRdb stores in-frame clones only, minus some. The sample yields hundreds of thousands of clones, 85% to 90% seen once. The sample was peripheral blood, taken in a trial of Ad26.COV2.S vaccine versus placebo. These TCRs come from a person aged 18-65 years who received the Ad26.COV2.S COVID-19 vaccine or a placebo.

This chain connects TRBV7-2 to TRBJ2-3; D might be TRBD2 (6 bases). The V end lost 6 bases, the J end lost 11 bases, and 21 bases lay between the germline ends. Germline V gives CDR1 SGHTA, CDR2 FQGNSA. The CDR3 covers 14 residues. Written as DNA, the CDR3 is TGTGCCAGCAGGAGGGGAGGAGGGGACGTGCGGCAGTATTTT. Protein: CASRRGGGDVRQYF.

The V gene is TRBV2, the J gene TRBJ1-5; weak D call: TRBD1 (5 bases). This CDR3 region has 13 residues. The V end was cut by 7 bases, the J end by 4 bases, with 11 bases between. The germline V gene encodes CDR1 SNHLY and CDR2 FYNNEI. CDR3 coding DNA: TGTGCCAGCAACCCAGGGATGAATCAGCCCCAGCATTTT. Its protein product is CASNPGMNQPQHF. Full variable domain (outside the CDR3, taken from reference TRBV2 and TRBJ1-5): EPEVTQTPSHQVTQMGQEVILRCVPISNHLYFYWYRQILGQKVEFLVSFYNNEISEKSEIFDDQFSVERPDGSNFTLKIRSTKLEDSAMYFCASNPGMNQPQHFGDGTRLSIL.

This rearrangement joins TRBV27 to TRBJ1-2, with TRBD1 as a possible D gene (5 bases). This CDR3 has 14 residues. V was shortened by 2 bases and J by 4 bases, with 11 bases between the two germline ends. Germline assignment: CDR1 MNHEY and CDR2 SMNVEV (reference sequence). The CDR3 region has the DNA TGTGCCAGCAGTTTAGGGGGGAGCCCCTATGGCTACACCTTC. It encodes CASSLGGSPYGYTF.

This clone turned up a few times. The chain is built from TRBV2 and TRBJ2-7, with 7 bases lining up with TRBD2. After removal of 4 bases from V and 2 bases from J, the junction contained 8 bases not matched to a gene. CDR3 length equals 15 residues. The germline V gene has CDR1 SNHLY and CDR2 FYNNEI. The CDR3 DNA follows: TGTGCCAGCAGTGCCTCCCGGGGGGTAACCTACGAGCAGTACGTC. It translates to CASSASRGVTYEQYV.

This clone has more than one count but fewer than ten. CDR3 amino acids: CASKGRGKEKLFF. The CDR3 bases are TGTGCCAGCAAGGGTAGGGGGAAGGAAAAACTGTTTTTT. The rearrangement joins TRBV28 to TRBJ1-4, with a possible D match to TRBD1 (6 bases). The CDR3 has 13 residues. V lost 7 bases and J 8 bases, leaving 14 bases between the germline ends. CDR1 and CDR2 (germline): MDHEN, SYDVKM. The complete variable domain, with remaining parts taken from reference TRBV28 and TRBJ1-4, reads DVKVTQSSRYLVKRTGEKVFLECVQDMDHENMFWYRQDPGLGLRLIYFSYDVKMKEKGDIPEGYSVSREKKERFSLILESASTNQTSMYLCASKGRGKEKLFFGSGTQLSVL.

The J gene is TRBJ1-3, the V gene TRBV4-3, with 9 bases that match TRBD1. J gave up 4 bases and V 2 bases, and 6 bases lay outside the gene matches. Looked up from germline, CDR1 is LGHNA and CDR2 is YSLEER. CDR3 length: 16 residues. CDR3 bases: TGCGCCAGCAGCCAATCTATCGGGACAGGGGGAAACACCATATATTTT. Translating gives CASSQSIGTGGNTIYF.

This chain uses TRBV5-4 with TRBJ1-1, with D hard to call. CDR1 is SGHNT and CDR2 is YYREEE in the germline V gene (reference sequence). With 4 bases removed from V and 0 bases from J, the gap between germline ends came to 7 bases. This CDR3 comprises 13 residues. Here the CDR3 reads CASSDGLNTEAFF. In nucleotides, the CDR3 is TGTGCCAGCAGCGACGGCCTGAACACTGAAGCTTTCTTT.

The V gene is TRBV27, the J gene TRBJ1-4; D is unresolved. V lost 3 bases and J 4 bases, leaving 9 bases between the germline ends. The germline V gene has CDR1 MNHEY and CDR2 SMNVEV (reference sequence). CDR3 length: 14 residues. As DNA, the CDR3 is TGTGCCAGCAGTTTGAGGATCTATAATGAAAAACTGTTTTTT. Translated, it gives CASSLRIYNEKLFF.

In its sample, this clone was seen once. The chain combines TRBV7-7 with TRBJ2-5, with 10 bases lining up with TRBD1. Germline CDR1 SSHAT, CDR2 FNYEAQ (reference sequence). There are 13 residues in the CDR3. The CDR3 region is CASGTGAQETQYF. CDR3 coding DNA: TGTGCTAGCGGGACAGGGGCTCAAGAGACCCAGTACTTC.

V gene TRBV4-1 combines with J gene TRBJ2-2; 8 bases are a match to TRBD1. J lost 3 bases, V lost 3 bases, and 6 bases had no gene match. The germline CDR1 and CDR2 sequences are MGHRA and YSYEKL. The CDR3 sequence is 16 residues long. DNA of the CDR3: TGCGCCAGCAGCCATCCTGGACAGGGTTACACCGGGGAGCTGTTTTTT. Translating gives CASSHPGQGYTGELFF.

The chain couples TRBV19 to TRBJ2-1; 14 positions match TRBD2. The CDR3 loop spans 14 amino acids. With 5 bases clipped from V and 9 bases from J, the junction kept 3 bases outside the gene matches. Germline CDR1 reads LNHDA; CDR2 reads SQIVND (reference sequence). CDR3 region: CASSVGLAGVEQFF. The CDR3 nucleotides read TGTGCCAGTAGTGTGGGACTAGCGGGAGTTGAGCAGTTCTTC.

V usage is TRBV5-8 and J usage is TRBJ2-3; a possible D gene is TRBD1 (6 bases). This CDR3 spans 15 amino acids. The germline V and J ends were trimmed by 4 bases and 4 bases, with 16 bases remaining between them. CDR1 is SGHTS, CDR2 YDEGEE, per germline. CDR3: CASSPGQFSADTQYF. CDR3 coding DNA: TGTGCCAGCAGCCCAGGACAGTTCAGCGCAGATACGCAGTATTTT.

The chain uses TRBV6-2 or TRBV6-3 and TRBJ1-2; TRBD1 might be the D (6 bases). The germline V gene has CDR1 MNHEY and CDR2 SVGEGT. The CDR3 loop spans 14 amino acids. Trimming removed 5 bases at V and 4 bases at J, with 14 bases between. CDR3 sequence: CASSPRTEFYGYTF. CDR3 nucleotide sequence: TGTGCCAGCAGTCCCCGGACAGAATTCTATGGCTACACCTTC.

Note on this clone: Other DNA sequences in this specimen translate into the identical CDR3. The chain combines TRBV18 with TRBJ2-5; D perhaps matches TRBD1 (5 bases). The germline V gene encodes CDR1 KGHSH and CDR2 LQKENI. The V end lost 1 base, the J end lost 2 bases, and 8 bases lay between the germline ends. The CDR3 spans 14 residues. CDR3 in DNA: TGTGCCAGCTCACCACGCCAGGGACAAGAGACCCAGTACTTC. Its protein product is CASSPRQGQETQYF.

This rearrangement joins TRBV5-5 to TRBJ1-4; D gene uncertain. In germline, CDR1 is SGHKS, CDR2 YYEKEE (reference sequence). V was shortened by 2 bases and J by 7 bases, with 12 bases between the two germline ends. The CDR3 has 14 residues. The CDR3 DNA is TGTGCCAGCAGCTTTTCCACTTTAAGTGAAAAACTGTTTTTT. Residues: CASSFSTLSEKLFF. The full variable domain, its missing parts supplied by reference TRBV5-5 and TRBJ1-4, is DAGVTQSPTHLIKTRGQQVTLRCSPISGHKSVSWYQQVLGQGPQFIFQYYEKEERGRGNFPDRFSARQFPNYSSELNVNALLLGDSALYLCASSFSTLSEKLFFGSGTQLSVL.

CDR3 sequence reads: CASRYNGRETQYF. The CDR3 nucleotides are TGTGCCAGCAGGTACAATGGGAGGGAGACCCAGTACTTC. The chain recombines TRBV6-2 or TRBV6-3 with TRBJ2-5, with D maybe TRBD2 (6 bases). CDR1 and CDR2 from the germline V gene are MNHEY and SVGEGT. This CDR3 has 13 amino acids. The V gene lost 6 bases and the J gene lost 5 bases, with 13 bases spanning the gap.

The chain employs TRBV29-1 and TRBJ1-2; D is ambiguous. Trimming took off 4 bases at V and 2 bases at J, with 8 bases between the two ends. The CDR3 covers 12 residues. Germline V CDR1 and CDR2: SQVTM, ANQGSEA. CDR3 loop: CSVGGDNYGYTF. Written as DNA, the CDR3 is TGCAGCGTTGGAGGCGACAACTATGGCTACACCTTC.

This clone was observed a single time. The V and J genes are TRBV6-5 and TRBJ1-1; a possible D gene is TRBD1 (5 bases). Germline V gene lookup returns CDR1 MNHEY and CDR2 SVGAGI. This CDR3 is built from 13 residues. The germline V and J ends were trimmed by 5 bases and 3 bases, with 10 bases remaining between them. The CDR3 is CASSQTDYTEAFF. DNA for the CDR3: TGTGCCAGCAGTCAGACAGACTACACTGAAGCTTTCTTT.

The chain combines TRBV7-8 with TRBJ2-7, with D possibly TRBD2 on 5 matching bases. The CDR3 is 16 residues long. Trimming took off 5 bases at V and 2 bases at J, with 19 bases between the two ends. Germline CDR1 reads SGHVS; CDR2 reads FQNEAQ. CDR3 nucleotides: TGTGCCAGCAGCCTCCGGGGTACGCGTTATGCCTACGAGCAGTACGTC. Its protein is CASSLRGTRYAYEQYV.

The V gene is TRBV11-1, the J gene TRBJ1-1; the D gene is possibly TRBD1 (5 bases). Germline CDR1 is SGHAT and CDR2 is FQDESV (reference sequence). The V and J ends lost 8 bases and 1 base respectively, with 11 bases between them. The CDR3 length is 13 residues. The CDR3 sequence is CASVRQTNTEAFF. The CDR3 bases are TGTGCCAGCGTCCGACAGACGAACACTGAAGCTTTCTTT. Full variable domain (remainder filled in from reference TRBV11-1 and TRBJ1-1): EAEVAQSPRYKITEKSQAVAFWCDPISGHATLYWYRQILGQGPELLVQFQDESVVDDSQLPKDRFSAERLKGVDSTLKIQPAELGDSAMYLCASVRQTNTEAFFGQGTRLTVV.